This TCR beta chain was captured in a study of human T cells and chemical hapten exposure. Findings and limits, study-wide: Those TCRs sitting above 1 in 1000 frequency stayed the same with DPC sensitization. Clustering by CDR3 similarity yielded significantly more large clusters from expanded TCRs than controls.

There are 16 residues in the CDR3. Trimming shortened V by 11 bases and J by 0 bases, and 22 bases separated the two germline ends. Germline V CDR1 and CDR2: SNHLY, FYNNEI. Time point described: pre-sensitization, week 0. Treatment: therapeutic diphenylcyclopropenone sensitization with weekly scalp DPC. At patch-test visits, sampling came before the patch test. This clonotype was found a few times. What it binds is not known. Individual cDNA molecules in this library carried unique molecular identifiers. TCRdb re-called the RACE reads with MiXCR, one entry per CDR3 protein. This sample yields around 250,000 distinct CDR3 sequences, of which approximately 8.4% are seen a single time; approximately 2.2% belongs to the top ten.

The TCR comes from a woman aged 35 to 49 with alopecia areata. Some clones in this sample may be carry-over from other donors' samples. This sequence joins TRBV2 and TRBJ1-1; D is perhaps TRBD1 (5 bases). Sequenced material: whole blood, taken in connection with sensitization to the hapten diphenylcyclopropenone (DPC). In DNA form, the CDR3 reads TGTGCCGGAAAGGAGAACACGGGGACGGTGAACACTGAAGCTTTCTTT. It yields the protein CAGKENTGTVNTEAFF.